This TCR beta chain was identified in a study of blood T cells in healthy people across ages. This clonotype came up a few times. With a J-beta primer mix and a sample-barcoded 5' primer, a second PCR ran 7 to 11 cycles. TCRdb re-analysed the 5' RACE reads in MiXCR, keeping a single row per CDR3 protein. This repertoire shows about 970,000 distinct CDR3 sequences, roughly 47% found once; its top ten account for roughly a fifth. The CDR3 runs to 15 residues. V dropped 3 bases and J dropped 3; count of bases not matched to a gene: 2. CDR1 SGHRS and CDR2 YFSETQ come from the germline V gene. The study recruited healthy Caucasian donors from Russia who were aged roughly 6 to 90.

The chain carries TRBV5-1 and TRBJ1-6, with TRBD1 matching 8 bases. Material for sequencing was blood. The origin of this receptor is a woman aged 55-70 years in good health. The CDR3 bases are TGCGCCAGCAGCTCAGGGGGCGTCTATAATTCACCCCTCCACTTT. It translates to CASSSGGVYNSPLHF.